The clone carrying this T cell receptor beta chain was counted a single time. Authors' methods: Estimates of nucleated cell counts were drawn from the amplification of reference gene primers. Measured with immunoSEQ multiplex PCR; TCRdb has only the in-frame clones, and not every one. That table supplies the V and J calls and clone size; D and trimming were determined from the DNA. The sample gives 110,000 to 150,000 clones, 80% of which show up once; about 5% is in the top ten. The record originates from a study of blood T cell repertoires in COVID-19. Study at large: Material from acute and convalescent COVID-19 was sourced from the United States, Italy and Spain. From T cells, B-cell-depleted T cells, or PBMCs came the material, which was cDNA or gDNA.

The ends were cut back, 6 bases at V and 3 bases at J, with 17 bases in the middle. The germline V gene encodes CDR1 MNHEY and CDR2 SVGAGI. The CDR3 runs 15 residues. The sequencing input was peripheral blood. V gene TRBV6-5 combines with J gene TRBJ1-2; D perhaps matches TRBD1 (5 bases). The clonotype was recovered from a woman aged 45-65 years with acute or convalescent COVID-19. CDR3 in DNA: TGTGCCAGCAGGCCCCAGTTTTGGGGCGACTATGGCTACACCTTC. It codes for CASRPQFWGDYGYTF.